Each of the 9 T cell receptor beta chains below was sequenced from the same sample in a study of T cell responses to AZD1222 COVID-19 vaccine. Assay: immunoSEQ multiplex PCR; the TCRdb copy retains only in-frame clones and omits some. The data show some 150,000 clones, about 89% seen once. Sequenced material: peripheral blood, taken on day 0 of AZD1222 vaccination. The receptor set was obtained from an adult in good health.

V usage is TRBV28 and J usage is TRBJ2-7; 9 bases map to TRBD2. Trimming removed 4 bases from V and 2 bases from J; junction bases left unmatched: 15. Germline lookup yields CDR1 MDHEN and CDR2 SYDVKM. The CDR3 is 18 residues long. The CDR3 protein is CASSSATAAGGLPYEQYF. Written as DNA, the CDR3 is TGTGCCAGCAGTTCAGCGACAGCTGCGGGAGGGCTGCCCTACGAGCAGTACTTC.

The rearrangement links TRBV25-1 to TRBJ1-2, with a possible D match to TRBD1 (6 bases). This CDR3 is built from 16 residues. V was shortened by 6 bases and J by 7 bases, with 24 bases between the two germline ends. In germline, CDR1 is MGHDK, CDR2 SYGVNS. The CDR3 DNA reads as TGTGCCAGCAGGGGGGAGACAGGCAGCTATTGGCGTGGCTACACCTTC. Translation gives CASRGETGSYWRGYTF.

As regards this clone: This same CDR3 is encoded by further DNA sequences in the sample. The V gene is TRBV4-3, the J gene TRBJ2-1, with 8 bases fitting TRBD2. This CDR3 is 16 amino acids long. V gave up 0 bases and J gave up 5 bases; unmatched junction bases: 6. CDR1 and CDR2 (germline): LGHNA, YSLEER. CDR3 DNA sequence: TGCGCCAGCAGCCAAGACCGGACTAGCCGAAACAATGAGCAGTTCTTC. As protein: CASSQDRTSRNNEQFF.

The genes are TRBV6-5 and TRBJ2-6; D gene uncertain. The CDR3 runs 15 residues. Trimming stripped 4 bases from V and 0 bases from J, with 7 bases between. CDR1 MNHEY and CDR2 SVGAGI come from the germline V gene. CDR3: CASSSRSSGANVLTF. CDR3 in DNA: TGTGCCAGCAGTTCCCGGAGCTCTGGGGCCAACGTCCTGACTTTC.

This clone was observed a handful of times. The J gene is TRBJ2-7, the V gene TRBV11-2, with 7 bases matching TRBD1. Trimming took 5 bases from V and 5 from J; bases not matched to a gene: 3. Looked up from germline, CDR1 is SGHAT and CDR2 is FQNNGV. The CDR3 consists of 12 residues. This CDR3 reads CASSPTGHEQYF. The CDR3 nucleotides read TGTGCCAGCAGCCCGACAGGGCACGAGCAGTACTTC.

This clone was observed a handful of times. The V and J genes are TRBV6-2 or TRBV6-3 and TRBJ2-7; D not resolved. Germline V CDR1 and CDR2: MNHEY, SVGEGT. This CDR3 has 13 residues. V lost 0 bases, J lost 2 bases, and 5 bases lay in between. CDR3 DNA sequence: TGTGCCAGCAGTTACTCACTGGCCTACGAGCAGTACTTC. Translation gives CASSYSLAYEQYF.

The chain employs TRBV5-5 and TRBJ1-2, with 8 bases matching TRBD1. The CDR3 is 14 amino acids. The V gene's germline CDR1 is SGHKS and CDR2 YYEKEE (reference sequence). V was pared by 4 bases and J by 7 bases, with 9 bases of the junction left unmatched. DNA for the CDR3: TGTGCCAGCAGCGATTACCCGACAGGGGTTGGCTACACCTTC. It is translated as CASSDYPTGVGYTF.

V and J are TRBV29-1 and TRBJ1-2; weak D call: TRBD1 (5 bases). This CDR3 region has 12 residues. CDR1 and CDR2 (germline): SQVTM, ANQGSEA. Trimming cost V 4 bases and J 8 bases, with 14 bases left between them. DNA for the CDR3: TGCAGCGTTGGGGAGGGGAACCTGGGCTACACCTTC. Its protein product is CSVGEGNLGYTF.

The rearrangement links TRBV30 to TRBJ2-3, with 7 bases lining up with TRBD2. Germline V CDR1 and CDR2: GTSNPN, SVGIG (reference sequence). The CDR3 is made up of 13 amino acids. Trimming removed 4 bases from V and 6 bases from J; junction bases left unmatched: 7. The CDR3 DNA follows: TGTGCCTGGACCCCAAGGCGGGGGGATACGCAGTATTTT. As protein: CAWTPRRGDTQYF.